A single sample is the source of the 25 T cell receptor beta chains below, sequenced in a study of T cell changes during pregnancy in multiple sclerosis. Libraries were prepared by immunoSEQ multiplex PCR; TCRdb keeps only in-frame clonotypes and omits some of them. In the table there are roughly 50,000 clones, 91% of which are singletons. This material consisted of peripheral blood, taken after pregnancy. These receptors all stem from a female donor in good health, enrolled as a control in a pregnancy study.

A single count supports this clone. The chain is built from TRBV19 and TRBJ1-5; no firm D call. V dropped 7 bases and J dropped 0 bases, with 22 bases sitting between them. This CDR3 spans 18 amino acids. The germline CDR1 and CDR2 sequences are LNHDA and SQIVND (reference sequence). The CDR3: CASTPYGMRDYSNQPQHF. DNA for the CDR3: TGTGCCAGTACCCCCTACGGTATGCGGGATTATAGCAATCAGCCCCAGCATTTT.

This chain links TRBV16 with TRBJ1-1; D unclear. CDR1 is KGHSY and CDR2 is FQNENV in the germline V gene. This CDR3 region has 13 residues. V was pared by 0 bases and J by 7 bases, with 9 bases between. DNA of the CDR3: TGTGCCAGCAGCCAATCACGGGTTAGTGAAGCTTTCTTT. Translation gives CASSQSRVSEAFF.

This clone was found a few times. This chain connects TRBV19 to TRBJ1-2; D remains ambiguous. The CDR3 is 13 amino acids. Germline lookup yields CDR1 LNHDA and CDR2 SQIVND (reference sequence). The V and J ends lost 7 bases and 4 bases respectively, with 13 bases between them. This CDR3 is CASTRLLGYGYTF. CDR3 DNA sequence: TGTGCCAGTACTAGGCTGCTCGGCTATGGCTACACCTTC.

The chain couples TRBV4-1 to TRBJ2-7, with 11 bases lining up with TRBD1. Germline V gives CDR1 MGHRA, CDR2 YSYEKL. V was clipped by 1 base and J by 6 bases; unmatched bases: 5. CDR3 length equals 15 residues. CDR3 in DNA: TGCGCCAGCAGCCAAGTCGGACAGGGGGCGGCCGAGCAGTACTTC. It yields the protein CASSQVGQGAAEQYF.

The chain combines TRBV7-2 with TRBJ2-5; TRBD1 matches at 9 bases. V shed 4 bases and J 0 bases; nucleotides not matched to a gene: 12. The germline V gene has CDR1 SGHTA and CDR2 FQGNSA. The CDR3 loop spans 18 amino acids. The CDR3 DNA reads as TGTGCCAGCAGCTCTAGGCAGGGACAGGGATTGTACCAAGAGACCCAGTACTTC. Amino acid sequence: CASSSRQGQGLYQETQYF.

This chain links TRBV7-2 with TRBJ2-5; weak D call: TRBD1 (7 bases). In germline, CDR1 is SGHTA, CDR2 FQGNSA. This CDR3 region has 16 residues. V was shortened by 3 bases and J by 5 bases, with 19 bases between the two germline ends. The CDR3 nucleotides are TGTGCCAGCAGCTTGGCAGGGGGGCTGGGGAGCGAGACCCAGTACTTC. Translation: CASSLAGGLGSETQYF. Supplemented by reference TRBV7-2 and TRBJ2-5, the full variable domain reads GAGVSQSPSNKVTEKGKDVELRCDPISGHTALYWYRQSLGQGLEFLIYFQGNSAPDKSGLPSDRFSAERTGGSVSTLTIQRTQQEDSAVYLCASSLAGGLGSETQYFGPGTRLLVL.

This chain uses TRBV6-5 with TRBJ1-1; possibly TRBD1 for D (6 bases). The CDR3 spans 13 residues. V was clipped by 5 bases and J by 4 bases, with 11 bases between them. Germline lookup yields CDR1 MNHEY and CDR2 SVGAGI. The chain's CDR3 is CASSRGGGTEAFF. CDR3 coding DNA: TGTGCCAGCAGTCGGGGAGGGGGCACTGAAGCTTTCTTT.

The rearrangement links TRBV7-2 to TRBJ1-4, with D maybe TRBD1 (5 bases). The CDR3 is 17 residues long. CDR1 SGHTA and CDR2 FQGNSA come from the germline V gene. V was pared by 5 bases and J by 8 bases, with 24 bases between. CDR3 coding DNA: TGTGCCAGCAGCCCCCAAGGCGCGGGGGGAAGAAGAGAAAAACTGTTTTTT. This encodes CASSPQGAGGRREKLFF.

This chain connects TRBV4-2 to TRBJ2-7, with TRBD1 matching 8 bases. The CDR3 is 15 residues long. The ends lost 4 bases at V and 5 bases at J; junction bases unmatched: 10. In germline, CDR1 is LGHNA, CDR2 YNFKEQ. The CDR3, as DNA: TGTGCCAGCAGCCTCTCCGGACAGGGTTCCCACGAGCAGTACTTC. Translating gives CASSLSGQGSHEQYF.

By frequency in the sample, this clone is medium-sized. The chain uses TRBV20-1 and TRBJ2-7; D gene unclear. The germline V gene encodes CDR1 DFQATT and CDR2 SNEGSKA (reference sequence). The germline V and J ends were trimmed by 6 bases and 3 bases, with 6 bases remaining between them. This CDR3 has 10 residues. In nucleotides, the CDR3 is TGCAGTGCGAGACTCTACGAGCAGTACTTC. Amino acid sequence: CSARLYEQYF.

V is TRBV19 and J is TRBJ1-2, with 7 nucleotides matching TRBD1. Trimming took 7 bases from V and 5 from J; bases not matched to a gene: 7. The CDR3 spans 13 residues. Germline V gene data show CDR1 as LNHDA and CDR2 as SQIVND (reference sequence). The CDR3 reads CASNLQGLYGYTF. In DNA form, the CDR3 reads TGTGCCAGTAATCTACAGGGGCTTTATGGCTACACCTTC.

This clone has a single count. J is TRBJ2-2 and V is TRBV19, with TRBD1 matching over 8 bases. J was trimmed by 4 bases and V by 7 bases; bases with no gene match: 11. Germline CDR1 LNHDA, CDR2 SQIVND (reference sequence). The CDR3 loop spans 16 amino acids. CDR3 in amino acids: CASTRRDRQVTGELFF. CDR3 in DNA: TGTGCCAGTACCAGGAGGGACAGGCAGGTCACCGGGGAGCTGTTTTTT.

The table lists this clone with a count of one. The rearrangement joins TRBV4-3 to TRBJ2-1, with TRBD2 matching 12 bases. With 5 bases clipped from V and 10 bases from J, the junction kept 9 bases outside the gene matches. The CDR3 runs 15 residues. Germline V CDR1 and CDR2: LGHNA, YSLEER. CDR3 in DNA: TGCGCCAGCAGCTTACGACTAGCGGGAGTAGGGGAGCAGTTCTTC. It yields the protein CASSLRLAGVGEQFF.

The chain combines TRBV10-3 with TRBJ1-2; D ambiguous. CDR1 ENHRY and CDR2 SYGVKD come from the germline V gene. V lost 0 bases and J 4 bases, leaving 9 bases between the germline ends. The CDR3 consists of 14 residues. The CDR3 region has the DNA TGTGCCATCAGTGAGTCGCAAGCGACCTATGGCTACACCTTC. As protein: CAISESQATYGYTF.

The chain uses TRBV5-1 and TRBJ1-2, with a tentative D call TRBD1 (6 bases). Germline V gene data show CDR1 as SGHRS and CDR2 as YFSETQ. Trimming took off 4 bases at V and 8 bases at J, with 12 bases between the two ends. The CDR3 runs 12 residues. CDR3 coding DNA: TGCGCCAGCAGCCCAAACAGGGACGGCTACACCTTC. It translates to CASSPNRDGYTF.

This chain uses TRBV7-9 with TRBJ1-1, with 7 bases identical to TRBD1. The V and J ends lost 5 bases and 10 bases, in that order; junction bases with no gene match: 7. This CDR3 is built from 12 residues. Germline V gives CDR1 SEHNR, CDR2 FQNEAQ (reference sequence). In DNA form, the CDR3 reads TGTGCCAGCAGCATCCGGGACAGCGGAGCTTTCTTT. Amino acid sequence: CASSIRDSGAFF.

This sequence joins TRBV6-6 and TRBJ1-2; 8 positions match TRBD1. J lost 6 bases, V lost 6 bases, and 9 bases had no gene match. CDR3 size: 14 residues. Germline CDR1 MNHNY, CDR2 SVGAGI (reference sequence). CDR3 protein: CASRPGGASDGYTF. The CDR3 DNA is TGTGCCAGCAGACCAGGGGGCGCCTCAGATGGCTACACCTTC.

The chain has TRBV12-5 and TRBJ1-6, with D perhaps matching TRBD1 (5 bases). CDR3 size: 13 residues. The V and J ends lost 2 bases and 10 bases respectively, with 9 bases between them. Germline lookup yields CDR1 LGHNT and CDR2 FRNRAP. CDR3 sequence (DNA): TGTGCTAGTGGTTTGCGTACAGGATCACCCCTCCACTTT. Its protein is CASGLRTGSPLHF.

The rearrangement uses TRBV6-5 and TRBJ2-7; 11 positions match TRBD2. This CDR3 is built from 12 residues. The V segment lost 5 bases and the J segment 6 bases; nucleotides outside the gene matches: 0. In germline, CDR1 is MNHEY, CDR2 SVGAGI. As DNA, the CDR3 is TGTGCCAGCAGTCTAGCGGGAGGCGAGCAGTACTTC. Its protein product is CASSLAGGEQYF.

V usage is TRBV6-6 and J usage is TRBJ1-1; D call uncertain. The CDR3 has 15 residues. Germline V lookup: CDR1 MNHNY, CDR2 SVGAGI (reference sequence). V was trimmed by 7 bases and J by 3 bases, leaving 18 bases between them. For the CDR3, the DNA is TGTGCCAGCATCCATAAACTTCCCGTGGACACTGAAGCTTTCTTT. Its translation: CASIHKLPVDTEAFF.

The chain uses TRBV10-1 and TRBJ2-7; 7 bases are a match to TRBD2. There are 17 residues in the CDR3. J lost 2 bases, V lost 0 bases, and 10 bases had no gene match. Germline lookup yields CDR1 WNHNN and CDR2 SYGVQD (reference sequence). The CDR3 DNA follows: TGCGCCAGCAGTGAGTCGAGGGAGGGGACTCTAGCCTACGAGCAGTACTTC. Its protein product is CASSESREGTLAYEQYF.

The rearrangement links TRBV19 to TRBJ1-3; D is possibly TRBD1 (6 bases). The V end was cut by 8 bases, the J end by 1 base, with 15 bases between. Germline values: CDR1 LNHDA, CDR2 SQIVND (reference sequence). CDR3 length: 15 residues. This CDR3 is CASSPDRASGNTIYF. Here the CDR3 DNA reads TGTGCCAGTTCTCCGGACAGAGCATCTGGAAACACCATATATTTT.

This chain connects TRBV5-1 to TRBJ1-3; D is unclear. CDR1 is SGHRS and CDR2 is YFSETQ in the germline V gene. The CDR3 consists of 16 residues. V lost 0 bases, J lost 3 bases, and 13 bases lay in between. For the CDR3, the DNA is TGCGCCAGCAGCTTGGACAGAAGCGGGGTTGGAAACACCATATATTTT. Protein product: CASSLDRSGVGNTIYF.

For the CDR3, the DNA is TGTGCCAGCAGCCAAGAAGGGGCCAGGAACACTGAAGCTTTCTTT. Its protein product is CASSQEGARNTEAFF. The gene calls are TRBV11-2 and TRBJ1-1; D may be TRBD1 (5 bases). This CDR3 has 15 amino acids. Germline V gives CDR1 SGHAT, CDR2 FQNNGV. V lost 5 bases and J 1 base, leaving 14 bases between the germline ends.

The chain uses TRBV7-8 and TRBJ2-3; 14 bases match TRBD2. J lost 7 bases, V lost 3 bases, and 6 bases had no gene match. The CDR3 loop spans 16 amino acids. The germline V gene has CDR1 SGHVS and CDR2 FQNEAQ. CDR3 coding DNA: TGTGCCAGCAGCTTGGGGACTAGCGGGGGTAGATATACGCAGTATTTT. Translation: CASSLGTSGGRYTQYF.